A selection of T cell receptor beta chains follows, all from one sample in a study of blood T cell repertoires in COVID-19. TCRdb keeps only in-frame clones here, not all; method: immunoSEQ multiplex PCR. In the table there are some 100,000 clones, around nine tenths of which are singletons. Sequencing input: peripheral blood. The receptors stem from a human donor with acute or convalescent COVID-19. The donor label of this sample is uncertain. Each CDR3 is given with its conserved first and last residue.

J: TRBJ1-3; V: TRBV9; CDR3: CASSVGADSGNTIYF
J: TRBJ1-2; V: TRBV28; CDR3: CASSLRRGYTF
J: TRBJ1-5; V: TRBV30; CDR3: CACDQGRIDQPQHF
J: TRBJ2-3; V: TRBV10-3; CDR3: CATTGLAGEDTQYF
J: TRBJ1-4; V: TRBV4-1; CDR3: CASSHPNRASEKLFF
J: TRBJ1-2; V: TRBV3-1/TRBV3-2; CDR3: CASAGQGVQHNYGYTF
J: TRBJ1-1; V: TRBV24-1; CDR3: CAAQGQGTEAFF
J: TRBJ2-1; V: TRBV6-5; CDR3: CASSFSADPTGNEQFF
J: TRBJ1-2; V: TRBV28; CDR3: CASRATDRDNYGYTF
J: TRBJ1-6; V: TRBV6-5; CDR3: CASSYSGITYNSPLHF
J: TRBJ1-1; V: TRBV29-1; CDR3: CSVNGAMGRFTEAFF
J: TRBJ2-7; V: TRBV12-3/TRBV12-4; CDR3: CASSQGDYEQYF
J: TRBJ2-7; V: TRBV5-1; CDR3: CASSLAARTYEQYF
J: TRBJ1-6; V: TRBV28; CDR3: CASSPVGGPHSPLHF
J: TRBJ1-1; V: TRBV18; CDR3: CASSPQVGGNTEAFF
J: TRBJ1-1; V: TRBV13; CDR3: CASSLVAVGAEAFF
J: TRBJ2-7; V: TRBV3-1/TRBV3-2; CDR3: CASSHSGTLSYEQYF
J: TRBJ2-7; V: TRBV6-1; CDR3: CASSEDGRPSYEQYF
J: TRBJ1-3; V: TRBV27; CDR3: CASRRTGDSGNTIYF
J: TRBJ1-5; V: TRBV2; CDR3: CASSPGRGPQHF
J: TRBJ2-7; V: TRBV5-1; CDR3: CASRSGTGDPGEQYF
J: TRBJ1-2; V: TRBV5-6; CDR3: CASSPSGYYGYTF
J: TRBJ1-5; V: TRBV5-1; CDR3: CASSLLGADQPQHF